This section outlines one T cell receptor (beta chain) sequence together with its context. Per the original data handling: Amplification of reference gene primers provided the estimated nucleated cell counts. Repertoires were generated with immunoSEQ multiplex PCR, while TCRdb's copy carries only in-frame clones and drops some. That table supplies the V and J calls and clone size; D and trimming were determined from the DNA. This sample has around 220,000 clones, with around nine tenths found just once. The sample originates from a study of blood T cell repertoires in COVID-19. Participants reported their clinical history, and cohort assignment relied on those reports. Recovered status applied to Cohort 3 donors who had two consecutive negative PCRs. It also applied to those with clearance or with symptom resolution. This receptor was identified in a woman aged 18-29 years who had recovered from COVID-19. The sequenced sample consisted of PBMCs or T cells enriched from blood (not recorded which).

As DNA, the CDR3 is TGTGCCAGCTCATCGAGACAGGGAGTAGCTTTCTTT. It encodes CASSSRQGVAFF. The chain carries TRBV18 and TRBJ1-1; 7 nucleotides line up with TRBD1. Germline CDR1 is KGHSH and CDR2 is LQKENI. With 5 bases clipped from V and 10 bases from J, the junction kept 7 bases outside the gene matches. The CDR3 sequence is 12 residues long.